This T cell receptor (beta chain) was documented in a study of T-cell memory formation after mild COVID-19. General study points: Some SARS-CoV-2-responding clones were already detected in memory before infection. In second-wave clones peaking day 37, SARS-CoV-2 specificity remained unconfirmed.

Via MiXCR, TCRdb re-called the 5' RACE reads, giving one row per CDR3 protein. The data show about 110,000 distinct CDR3 sequences, approximately 15% seen once. This CDR3 is 13 amino acids long. The ends were cut back, 8 bases at V and 4 bases at J, with 11 bases in the middle. Of note for this clonotype: The antigen is undetermined.

Sequencing was carried out using PBMCs or a T cell subset sorted from them (not recorded which). J is TRBJ2-2 and V is TRBV12-3 or TRBV12-4; D possibly corresponds to TRBD1 (6 bases). The TCR comes from a man between 18 and 29 years old who had mild COVID-19 (a few samples of this study predate the infection). Cell type and time point are not known. CDR3 bases: TGTGCCAGCGAGGACAGACTCACCGGGGAGCTGTTTTTT. It codes for CASEDRLTGELFF.